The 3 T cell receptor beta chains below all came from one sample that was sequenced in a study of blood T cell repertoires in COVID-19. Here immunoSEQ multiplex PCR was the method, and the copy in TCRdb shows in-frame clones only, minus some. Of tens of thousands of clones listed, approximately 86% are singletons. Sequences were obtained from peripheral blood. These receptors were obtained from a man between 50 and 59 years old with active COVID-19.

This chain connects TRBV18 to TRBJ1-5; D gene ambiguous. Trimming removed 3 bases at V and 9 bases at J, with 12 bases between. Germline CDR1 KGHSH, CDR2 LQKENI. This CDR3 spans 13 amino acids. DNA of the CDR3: TGTGCCAGCTCACCTCAGACTAATTCGCCCCAGCATTTT. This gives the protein CASSPQTNSPQHF. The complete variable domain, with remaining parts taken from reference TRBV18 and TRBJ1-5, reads NAGVMQNPRHLVRRRGQEARLRCSPMKGHSHVYWYRQLPEEGLKFMVYLQKENIIDESGMPKERFSAEFPKEGPSILRIQQVVRGDSAAYFCASSPQTNSPQHFGDGTRLSIL.

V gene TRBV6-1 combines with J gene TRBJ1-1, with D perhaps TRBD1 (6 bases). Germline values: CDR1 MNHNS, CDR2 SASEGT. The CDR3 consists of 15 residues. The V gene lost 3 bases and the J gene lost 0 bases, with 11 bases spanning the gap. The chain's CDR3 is CASSDRGYLNTEAFF. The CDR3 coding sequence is TGTGCCAGCAGTGACAGGGGTTACTTGAACACTGAAGCTTTCTTT.

The DNA for the CDR3 is TGTGCCAGCATTCAGGGTAAAGCTTTCTTT. As protein: CASIQGKAFF. The rearrangement links TRBV6-5 to TRBJ1-1; D may be TRBD1 (5 bases). The CDR3 loop spans 10 amino acids. CDR1 is MNHEY and CDR2 is SVGAGI in the germline V gene. Between the trimmed V and J ends, which lost 7 bases and 9 bases, there was a span of 9 bases.